The next 30 T cell receptor beta chains were all read from a single sample in a study of T cells in Graves' hyperthyroidism and ophthalmopathy. Amplification of TCR beta CDR3 regions used RNA as the template. HTBI primers were the set used in a first-round RT-PCR of the TCR CDR3. One entry per CDR3 protein results from TCRdb running MiXCR on the multiplex PCR reads. The table has 350,000 to 450,000 distinct CDR3 sequences, approximately 18% seen once. What was sequenced was blood. The source of these receptors is a woman aged 30 to 39 with Graves' hyperthyroidism that later progressed to Graves' ophthalmopathy.

The chain employs TRBV7-9 and TRBJ2-3; TRBD1 might be the D (6 bases). The CDR3 runs to 16 residues. V lost 2 bases and J 4 bases, leaving 16 bases between the germline ends. Germline CDR1 and CDR2: SEHNR and FQNEAQ (reference sequence). The CDR3 spells CASSLSQGSLADTQYF. CDR3 nucleotides: TGTGCCAGCAGCTTAAGTCAGGGGTCGTTAGCAGATACGCAGTATTTT.

Many counts were recorded for this clonotype. This chain joins TRBV12-3 or TRBV12-4 and TRBJ2-1; TRBD1 aligns across 12 bases. This CDR3 spans 15 amino acids. Trimming cost V 10 bases and J 8 bases; bases outside gene matches: 12. Here the CDR3 reads CATAPGQGALDEQFF. The CDR3, as DNA: TGTGCCACCGCGCCGGGACAGGGGGCTCTGGATGAGCAGTTCTTC.

This clonotype came up many times. The rearrangement links TRBV19 to TRBJ2-7; 9 positions agree with TRBD1. Per germline, CDR1 LNHDA and CDR2 SQIVND (reference sequence). The CDR3 has 15 residues. V shed 5 bases and J 2 bases; nucleotides not matched to a gene: 7. As DNA, the CDR3 is TGTGCCAGTAGTGCCGGGACAGGGACGGCCTACGAGCAGTACTTC. Translating it yields CASSAGTGTAYEQYF.

This clonotype has ten or more counts. This rearrangement joins TRBV6-1 to TRBJ1-2; 7 bases are shared with TRBD1. The CDR3 extends over 13 amino acids. Germline trimming cut 7 bases from V and 4 bases from J; bases unmatched to any gene: 6. The germline V gene encodes CDR1 MNHNS and CDR2 SASEGT. The CDR3 coding sequence is TGTGCCAGCACCCGACAGGGCCTCTATGGCTACACCTTC. Translated, it gives CASTRQGLYGYTF.

This clonotype showed up many times. The chain is built from TRBV6-2 or TRBV6-3 and TRBJ2-7; D is unresolved. Trimming removed 2 bases at V and 6 bases at J, with 14 bases between. Germline assignment: CDR1 MNHEY and CDR2 SVGEGT. This CDR3 is built from 14 residues. The CDR3 DNA sequence: TGTGCCAGCAGTTACGACGACACTTCTTTCGAGCAGTACTTC. Its translation is CASSYDDTSFEQYF.

This chain connects TRBV9 to TRBJ2-7; D may be TRBD2 (6 bases). Trimming left V 3 bases short and J 5 bases short, with 18 bases between. The CDR3 is 15 residues long. Germline V gene sequence: CDR1 SGDLS, CDR2 YYNGEE. The CDR3 region is CASSASGLAYDEQYF. The DNA of the CDR3 is TGTGCCAGCAGCGCCTCGGGACTGGCATACGACGAGCAGTACTTC. The entire variable domain, with the rest obtained from reference TRBV9 and TRBJ2-7, is as follows: DSGVTQTPKHLITATGQRVTLRCSPRSGDLSVYWYQQSLDQGLQFLIQYYNGEERAKGNILERFSAQQFPDLHSELNLSSLELGDSALYFCASSASGLAYDEQYFGPGTRLTVT.

This clonotype was observed a handful of times. The V and J genes are TRBV11-2 and TRBJ2-7; D assignment may be TRBD1 or TRBD2 (5 bases each). This CDR3 spans 17 amino acids. Trimming stripped 7 bases from V and 4 bases from J, with 26 bases between. Germline V lookup: CDR1 SGHAT, CDR2 FQNNGV. CDR3 nucleotides: TGTGCCAGCACCGATAGAAAGGGACGGGCCTCAGTTTACGAGCAGTACTTC. The encoded protein is CASTDRKGRASVYEQYF.

In this sample, this clonotype turned up many times. The gene calls are TRBV27 and TRBJ1-1; D possibly corresponds to TRBD1 (5 bases). Deletions cut 3 bases from V and 4 bases from J, with 21 bases between. Germline CDR1 is MNHEY and CDR2 is SMNVEV (reference sequence). The CDR3 consists of 17 residues. The CDR3 protein is CASSFSWGERPTTEAFF. Written as DNA, the CDR3 is TGTGCCAGCAGTTTCTCCTGGGGGGAAAGACCAACCACTGAAGCTTTCTTT.

This clonotype was counted many times. This chain connects TRBV12-3 or TRBV12-4 to TRBJ1-2; TRBD1 matches at 9 bases. The V segment lost 7 bases and the J segment 4 bases; nucleotides outside the gene matches: 13. The CDR3 is 16 amino acids. The CDR3 reads CASILAGTGSAYGYTF. The CDR3 coding sequence is TGTGCCAGCATCCTAGCCGGGACAGGGTCGGCCTATGGCTACACCTTC.

This clonotype showed up many times. This rearrangement joins TRBV11-2 to TRBJ2-3, with D unresolved. There are 12 residues in the CDR3. Trimming stripped 5 bases from V and 4 bases from J, with 7 bases between. The V gene's germline CDR1 is SGHAT and CDR2 FQNNGV. Written as DNA, the CDR3 is TGTGCCAGCAGCCCACGTTCAGATACGCAGTATTTT. The encoded protein is CASSPRSDTQYF.

This chain joins TRBV12-3 or TRBV12-4 and TRBJ2-2; possible D gene TRBD1, 7 bases. V lost 5 bases to trimming and J lost 4 bases, with 14 bases between them. There are 15 residues in the CDR3. The CDR3 reads CASSLRQGGTGELFF. Written as DNA, the CDR3 is TGTGCCAGCAGTCTCAGACAGGGAGGCACCGGGGAGCTGTTTTTT.

This clonotype was seen repeatedly, ten times or more. The V and J genes are TRBV12-3 or TRBV12-4 and TRBJ2-7; D unclear. CDR3 length equals 15 residues. Trimming removed 5 bases at V and 6 bases at J, with 20 bases between. CDR3 DNA sequence: TGTGCCAGCAGTCCTCCGGGCGGACCCCTCCGCGAGCAGTACTTC. Translation: CASSPPGGPLREQYF.

V is TRBV19 and J is TRBJ1-5; 11 nucleotides agree with TRBD1. Germline lookup yields CDR1 LNHDA and CDR2 SQIVND (reference sequence). The CDR3 has 18 amino acids. The J segment lost 4 bases and the V segment lost 4 bases, leaving 12 bases of the junction unmatched. The chain's CDR3 is CASSTGQGAGIRNQPQHF. Written as DNA, the CDR3 is TGTGCCAGTAGTACCGGACAGGGGGCGGGAATAAGGAATCAGCCCCAGCATTTT.

This clonotype was seen ten or more times. The chain carries TRBV12-3 or TRBV12-4 and TRBJ2-7, with a tentative D call TRBD1 (6 bases). The germline V and J ends were trimmed by 6 bases and 7 bases, with 16 bases remaining between them. The CDR3 consists of 13 residues. The CDR3 DNA sequence: TGTGCCAGCAGACCTGAACTTAGGGGGGAGCAGTACTTC. Encoded protein: CASRPELRGEQYF.

The table lists this clonotype with many counts. V usage is TRBV2 and J usage is TRBJ2-1; 12 bases align to TRBD2. This CDR3 spans 15 amino acids. V was clipped by 7 bases and J by 8 bases; unmatched bases: 9. The germline gives CDR1 SNHLY, CDR2 FYNNEI. The CDR3 reads CASKELTSGSDEQFF. CDR3 DNA: TGTGCCAGCAAGGAGCTGACTAGCGGGAGTGATGAGCAGTTCTTC.

This clonotype came up many times. V usage is TRBV28 and J usage is TRBJ2-1; 8 positions match TRBD1. There are 17 residues in the CDR3. V shed 3 bases, J shed 2 bases, and the junction held 9 bases outside the gene matches. The germline CDR1 and CDR2 sequences are MDHEN and SYDVKM. CDR3 loop: CASSFLKQGVAYNEQFF. Here the CDR3 DNA reads TGTGCCAGCAGTTTCTTAAAACAGGGGGTGGCCTACAATGAGCAGTTCTTC.

This rearrangement joins TRBV3-1 to TRBJ1-5; D gene ambiguous. Germline V gives CDR1 LGHDT, CDR2 YNNKEL (reference sequence). The CDR3 has 13 residues. V lost 3 bases and J lost 1, with 4 bases in between. CDR3 bases: TGTGCCAGCAGCCAGTACAGCAATCAGCCCCAGCATTTT. Translation gives CASSQYSNQPQHF.

This clonotype was recorded many times. The chain is built from TRBV7-6 and TRBJ2-2; TRBD1 aligns across 7 bases. The CDR3 is 16 amino acids. The V gene end was trimmed by 3 bases and the J gene end by 0 bases; junction bases not matched to a gene: 4. The germline V gene has CDR1 SGHVS and CDR2 FNYEAQ. CDR3 DNA sequence: TGTGCCAGCAGCTTGATGACAGGGTCGAACACCGGGGAGCTGTTTTTT. Protein sequence: CASSLMTGSNTGELFF.

The chain links TRBV19 to TRBJ2-7; D may be TRBD2 (6 bases). The ends were cut back, 4 bases at V and 6 bases at J, with 16 bases in the middle. The CDR3 consists of 14 residues. Per the germline V gene, CDR1 is LNHDA and CDR2 is SQIVND (reference sequence). CDR3 nucleotides: TGTGCCAGTAGTACCCTAGTCGACGGGGGCGAGCAGTACTTC. Protein product: CASSTLVDGGEQYF.

The table lists this clonotype with many counts. CDR3 nucleotide sequence: TGTGCCAGCTCACCACCACAGGGAGGTCACGAGCAGTACTTC. As protein: CASSPPQGGHEQYF. The genes are TRBV18 and TRBJ2-7; D tentatively fits TRBD1 or TRBD2 (6 bases each). Germline V gene data show CDR1 as KGHSH and CDR2 as LQKENI. Trimming stripped 0 bases from V and 5 bases from J, with 11 bases between. The CDR3 is 14 residues long.

The CDR3 sequence: CASSEGTPNEQFF. The CDR3 bases are TGTGCCAGCAGCGAGGGCACGCCCAATGAGCAGTTCTTC. The gene calls are TRBV5-6 and TRBJ2-1; D is perhaps TRBD2 (5 bases). The CDR3 length is 13 residues. The germline V gene has CDR1 SGHDT and CDR2 YYEEEE. V lost 4 bases, J lost 6 bases, and 11 bases lay in between.

This clonotype was seen at least ten times. The rearrangement uses TRBV20-1 and TRBJ2-1; 9 nucleotides line up with TRBD2. CDR1 is DFQATT and CDR2 is SNEGSKA in the germline V gene (reference sequence). The CDR3 consists of 12 residues. V dropped 7 bases and J dropped 10; count of bases not matched to a gene: 8. The CDR3: CSGIAGETEQFF. For the CDR3, the DNA is TGCAGTGGGATAGCGGGGGAGACCGAGCAGTTCTTC.

As concerns this clonotype: A much larger clonotype is one base distant, so this may be a read error. This chain connects TRBV30 to TRBJ2-7; 7 bases map to TRBD1. Germline loops: CDR1 GTSNPN, CDR2 SVGIG (reference sequence). CDR3 size: 14 residues. DNA for the CDR3: TGTGCCTGGAGTGTAGGGGGCAGTGATTACGAGCAGTGCTTC. This gives the protein CAWSVGGSDYEQCF.

Note on this clonotype: With a much larger clone just one base away, this may be a read error. The V and J genes are TRBV7-9 and TRBJ2-7; TRBD1 matches 8 bases. The CDR3 has 15 residues. In germline, CDR1 is SEHNR, CDR2 FQNEAQ (reference sequence). CDR3 residues: CASSWGQDSSYEHYF. The CDR3 coding sequence is TGTGCCAGCAGCTGGGGACAGGATAGCTCCTACGAGCATTACTTC.

This clonotype came up many times. The rearrangement links TRBV7-9 to TRBJ2-1; 10 nucleotides line up with TRBD2. CDR1 and CDR2 (germline): SEHNR, FQNEAQ (reference sequence). The V segment lost 5 bases and the J segment 5 bases; nucleotides outside the gene matches: 12. CDR3 length: 17 residues. DNA of the CDR3: TGTGCCAGCAGCCGACAGAAACTAGCGGGAAGGCACAATGAGCAGTTCTTC. It yields the protein CASSRQKLAGRHNEQFF. The variable domain in full, completed from reference TRBV7-9 and TRBJ2-1, reads DTGVSQNPRHKITKRGQNVTFRCDPISEHNRLYWYRQTLGQGPEFLTYFQNEAQLEKSRLLSDRFSAERPKGSFSTLEIQRTEQGDSAMYLCASSRQKLAGRHNEQFFGPGTRLTVL.

In this sample, this clonotype turned up many times. The chain recombines TRBV6-6 with TRBJ2-7, with no clear D. The CDR3 runs 13 residues. Deletions cut 2 bases from V and 4 bases from J, with 9 bases between. Looked up from germline, CDR1 is MNHNY and CDR2 is SVGAGI (reference sequence). The DNA for the CDR3 is TGTGCCAGCAGTTACAACTCTCGGTACGAGCAGTACTTC. It specifies CASSYNSRYEQYF.

This clonotype was seen a handful of times. The J gene is TRBJ2-7, the V gene TRBV12-3 or TRBV12-4; no definite D call. There are 14 residues in the CDR3. Trimming cost V 3 bases and J 0 bases, with 9 bases left between them. The CDR3 spells CASSFSQSSYEQYF. In nucleotides, the CDR3 is TGTGCCAGCAGTTTCAGCCAGAGCTCCTACGAGCAGTACTTC.

The rearrangement joins TRBV11-2 to TRBJ1-2; D is unresolved. Germline V gene data show CDR1 as SGHAT and CDR2 as FQNNGV. V was trimmed by 1 base and J by 5 bases, leaving 14 bases between them. The CDR3 runs 15 residues. The DNA for the CDR3 is TGTGCCAGCAGCTTAGGCGGCAGTCCAGATTATGGCTACACCTTC. This sequence encodes CASSLGGSPDYGYTF.

This clonotype was counted between two and nine times. J is TRBJ2-2 and V is TRBV20-1; TRBD2 aligns across 10 bases. After removal of 2 bases from V and 1 base from J, the junction contained 4 bases not matched to a gene. CDR1 is DFQATT, CDR2 SNEGSKA, per germline (reference sequence). The CDR3 length is 16 residues. DNA of the CDR3: TGCAGTGCTAGAAATCAGCGGGAGGGGAACACCGGGGAGCTGTTTTTT. It specifies CSARNQREGNTGELFF.

The chain has TRBV28 and TRBJ2-7; TRBD1 aligns across 7 bases. From germline, CDR1 is MDHEN and CDR2 SYDVKM. With 6 bases clipped from V and 0 bases from J, the junction kept 8 bases outside the gene matches. The CDR3 extends over 15 amino acids. The CDR3 sequence: CASRRNRGHSYEQYF. In DNA form, the CDR3 reads TGTGCCAGCAGGCGGAACAGGGGCCACTCCTACGAGCAGTACTTC.